What follows are 15 T cell receptor beta chains derived from one specimen sequenced in a study of coeliac disease. Only in-frame clones appear in the TCRdb table, and some are missing; sequencing was by immunoSEQ multiplex PCR. The sample carries fewer than 3,000 clones, roughly 64% recorded once. Source material: intraepithelial lymphocytes from the gut. These receptors all stem from a woman aged 65 to 85 with celiac disease on a gluten-free diet.

This clone was recorded a few times. The chain has TRBV28 and TRBJ2-1; TRBD2 agrees at 8 bases. J lost 9 bases, V lost 6 bases, and 10 bases had no gene match. Germline CDR1 and CDR2: MDHEN and SYDVKM. This CDR3 spans 14 amino acids. Here the CDR3 reads CASRTERGWSEQFF. CDR3 coding DNA: TGTGCCAGCAGGACCGAGCGGGGGTGGAGTGAGCAGTTCTTC.

The V call is TRBV6-4, the J call TRBJ2-1, with 7 bases lining up with TRBD2. The CDR3 is 15 residues long. V lost 0 bases, J lost 9 bases, and 8 bases stayed unmatched. Germline CDR1 reads MRHNA; CDR2 reads SNTAGT. The CDR3 region is CASSDSAGASGEQFF. CDR3 coding DNA: TGTGCCAGCAGTGACTCGGCGGGAGCCTCGGGTGAGCAGTTCTTC.

The CDR3 bases are TGTGCCAGCTCAGATGGACAGGTAGAGACCCAGTACTTC. This encodes CASSDGQVETQYF. The chain is built from TRBV18 and TRBJ2-5; 7 positions agree with TRBD1. The CDR3 has 13 amino acids. J lost 4 bases, V lost 5 bases, and 4 bases had no gene match. CDR1 is KGHSH and CDR2 is LQKENI in the germline V gene.

CDR3 bases: TGTGCCAGTAGGGGGGGGGCAGGGGCGCTATTGGATCAGCCCCAGCATTTT. Its protein product is CASRGGAGALLDQPQHF. The chain joins TRBV19 to TRBJ1-5; weak D call: TRBD1 (6 bases). Germline V gene sequence: CDR1 LNHDA, CDR2 SQIVND (reference sequence). The CDR3 loop spans 17 amino acids. V was pared by 6 bases and J by 5 bases, with 23 bases between.

V usage is TRBV2 and J usage is TRBJ2-5; maybe TRBD2 (6 bases). The germline V and J ends were trimmed by 6 bases and 5 bases, with 19 bases remaining between them. This CDR3 is 15 amino acids long. Germline V gene lookup returns CDR1 SNHLY and CDR2 FYNNEI. Written as DNA, the CDR3 is TGTGCCAGCAGGGACGGCGGGACCGGCGGGGAGACCCAGTACTTC. The encoded protein is CASRDGGTGGETQYF.

The CDR3 region is CASTAGTPGETQYF. CDR3 nucleotides: TGTGCCAGCACTGCGGGGACCCCCGGGGAGACCCAGTACTTC. V usage is TRBV6-1 and J usage is TRBJ2-5, with a tentative D call TRBD2 (6 bases). This CDR3 is 14 amino acids long. Germline CDR1 reads MNHNS; CDR2 reads SASEGT. V was trimmed by 7 bases and J by 5 bases, leaving 17 bases between them.

This rearrangement joins TRBV7-4 to TRBJ1-5; the match to TRBD1 covers 7 bases. J was trimmed by 2 bases and V by 5 bases; bases with no gene match: 9. Germline CDR1 is SGHVT and CDR2 is SQSDAQ. This CDR3 has 16 residues. CDR3 residues: CASSAEQGPGNQPQHF. CDR3 bases: TGTGCCAGCAGCGCCGAACAGGGGCCGGGCAATCAGCCCCAGCATTTT.

This chain links TRBV5-1 with TRBJ2-7; 9 bases line up with TRBD1. The CDR3 has 14 residues. V dropped 4 bases and J dropped 5; count of bases not matched to a gene: 7. The germline CDR1 and CDR2 sequences are SGHRS and YFSETQ. This CDR3 is CASSPGQGFDEQYF. The CDR3 coding sequence is TGCGCCAGCAGCCCGGGACAGGGTTTCGACGAGCAGTACTTC.

This clone has more than one count but fewer than ten. This chain connects TRBV7-2 to TRBJ1-5; D remains unclear. CDR1 and CDR2 from the germline V gene are SGHTA and FQGNSA. The CDR3 loop spans 15 amino acids. Deletions cut 2 bases from V and 0 bases from J, with 8 bases between. The CDR3 DNA reads as TGTGCCAGCAGCTTACTCGGTTATAGCAATCAGCCCCAGCATTTT. This sequence encodes CASSLLGYSNQPQHF.

The chain links TRBV5-1 to TRBJ2-1; weak D call: TRBD1 (5 bases). Trimming left V 1 base short and J 2 bases short, with 10 bases between. The germline gives CDR1 SGHRS, CDR2 YFSETQ. The CDR3 covers 15 residues. The CDR3 DNA reads TGCGCCAGCAGCTTGATGTCAGGGACCTACAATGAGCAGTTCTTC. Translated, it gives CASSLMSGTYNEQFF.

This chain joins TRBV6-6 and TRBJ1-3, with D maybe TRBD1 (6 bases). The CDR3 is made up of 15 amino acids. Germline V gene sequence: CDR1 MNHNY, CDR2 SVGAGI (reference sequence). V lost 6 bases and J lost 1, with 13 bases in between. CDR3 bases: TGTGCCAGCAGACTCAGGGGTCGATCTGGAAACACCATATATTTT. Translation gives CASRLRGRSGNTIYF.

The gene calls are TRBV6-5 and TRBJ2-5, with D perhaps matching TRBD2 (5 bases). CDR1 MNHEY and CDR2 SVGAGI come from the germline V gene. The CDR3 sequence is 16 residues long. The ends were cut back, 2 bases at V and 5 bases at J, with 18 bases in the middle. The CDR3 DNA reads TGTGCCAGCAGTTACATAGACTACAGTTTGGGGGAGACCCAGTACTTC. Translating it yields CASSYIDYSLGETQYF.

V gene TRBV4-2 combines with J gene TRBJ1-1; D is ambiguous. The germline V gene has CDR1 LGHNA and CDR2 YNFKEQ. The CDR3 contains 12 residues. Trimming took off 3 bases at V and 10 bases at J, with 12 bases between the two ends. CDR3 DNA sequence: TGTGCCAGCAGCCAGGGCGGAGGTACAGCTTTCTTT. Its translation: CASSQGGGTAFF.

This chain connects TRBV6-6 to TRBJ1-5, with TRBD1 as a possible D gene (6 bases). The germline V and J ends were trimmed by 4 bases and 5 bases, with 12 bases remaining between them. There are 14 residues in the CDR3. Germline V gene lookup returns CDR1 MNHNY and CDR2 SVGAGI (reference sequence). The CDR3 loop reads CASSSTGLYQPQHF. CDR3 nucleotides: TGTGCCAGCAGTTCGACAGGACTCTATCAGCCCCAGCATTTT.

The gene calls are TRBV2 and TRBJ2-1, with 15 bases lining up with TRBD2. Trimming at V came to 5 bases and at J to 0 bases, leaving 8 bases not matched to a gene. The CDR3 covers 19 residues. Germline CDR1 and CDR2: SNHLY and FYNNEI. CDR3 in amino acids: CASSWTSGGGPFSYNEQFF. The CDR3 DNA sequence: TGTGCCAGCAGTTGGACTAGCGGGGGGGGCCCGTTCTCCTACAATGAGCAGTTCTTC.